Shown below are 26 T cell receptor beta chains from a single sample sequenced in a study of blood T cell repertoires in COVID-19. Libraries were prepared by immunoSEQ multiplex PCR; TCRdb keeps only in-frame clonotypes and omits some of them. Among approximately 470,000 clones listed, roughly 87% were seen once. Sequencing was carried out using PBMCs or T cells enriched from blood (not recorded which). These receptors were collected from a woman between 18 and 29 years old who had recovered from COVID-19.

The V and J genes are TRBV19 and TRBJ1-1; perhaps TRBD1 as D (6 bases). Trimming removed 1 base at V and 2 bases at J, with 14 bases between. The V gene's germline CDR1 is LNHDA and CDR2 SQIVND (reference sequence). The CDR3 is 16 amino acids. CDR3 nucleotides: TGTGCCAGTAGTATAGCTAAAGGACAGTTCAACACTGAAGCTTTCTTT. It translates to CASSIAKGQFNTEAFF.

J is TRBJ2-5 and V is TRBV2; TRBD2 matches 10 bases. CDR3 size: 21 residues. Per germline, CDR1 SNHLY and CDR2 FYNNEI. The V gene end was trimmed by 3 bases and the J gene end by 3 bases; junction bases not matched to a gene: 22. The CDR3 DNA sequence: TGTGCCAGCAGTGAGCCGACCACCCAAGCGGGGGGGCTAATTGGCAAAGAGACCCAGTACTTC. Translating it yields CASSEPTTQAGGLIGKETQYF.

This clone was seen a single time. The chain recombines TRBV28 with TRBJ1-2; 8 bases agree with TRBD1. Germline loops: CDR1 MDHEN, CDR2 SYDVKM. The V segment lost 2 bases and the J segment 5 bases; nucleotides outside the gene matches: 13. CDR3 length: 17 residues. The chain's CDR3 is CASSLGAAGGLRYGYTF. The CDR3 coding sequence is TGTGCCAGCAGTTTAGGGGCCGCAGGGGGCCTCAGGTATGGCTACACCTTC.

This sequence joins TRBV19 and TRBJ1-5; tentative D call: TRBD1 (6 bases). In germline, CDR1 is LNHDA, CDR2 SQIVND (reference sequence). The CDR3 runs to 15 residues. The V end was cut by 3 bases, the J end by 3 bases, with 12 bases between. The CDR3 sequence: CASSMVGGLNQPQHF. DNA for the CDR3: TGTGCCAGTAGTATGGTTGGGGGCCTCAATCAGCCCCAGCATTTT.

The rearrangement links TRBV5-4 to TRBJ2-7; no firm D call. Between the trimmed V and J ends, which lost 2 bases and 4 bases, there was a span of 7 bases. The V gene's germline CDR1 is SGHNT and CDR2 YYREEE (reference sequence). The CDR3 loop spans 12 amino acids. The CDR3 region is CASSFDLYEQYF. CDR3 nucleotides: TGTGCCAGCAGCTTTGACTTGTACGAGCAGTACTTC.

The chain combines TRBV6-5 with TRBJ1-1; D unresolved. CDR3 length: 14 residues. Trimming cost V 0 bases and J 3 bases, with 8 bases left between them. Germline V gene lookup returns CDR1 MNHEY and CDR2 SVGAGI. Here the CDR3 DNA reads TGTGCCAGCAGTTACTCTACTCAATACACTGAAGCTTTCTTT. It codes for CASSYSTQYTEAFF.

This rearrangement joins TRBV9 to TRBJ2-5; TRBD2 is a possible D gene (5 bases). The CDR3 spans 16 residues. The germline V and J ends were trimmed by 3 bases and 2 bases, with 17 bases remaining between them. Germline V gene lookup returns CDR1 SGDLS and CDR2 YYNGEE. CDR3 in amino acids: CASSAGPVREQETQYF. The CDR3 DNA is TGTGCCAGCAGCGCCGGGCCTGTGAGGGAGCAAGAGACCCAGTACTTC.

V and J are TRBV6-5 and TRBJ1-4; possible D gene TRBD1, 6 bases. Germline V gene lookup returns CDR1 MNHEY and CDR2 SVGAGI. With 5 bases removed from V and 7 bases from J, the gap between germline ends came to 11 bases. The CDR3 sequence is 13 residues long. Here the CDR3 DNA reads TGTGCCAGCAGTCCAATGGGGGCTGAAAAACTGTTTTTT. Translation gives CASSPMGAEKLFF.

The chain combines TRBV27 with TRBJ2-7, with D perhaps matching TRBD1 (6 bases). From germline, CDR1 is MNHEY and CDR2 SMNVEV (reference sequence). V lost 5 bases, J lost 6 bases, and 11 bases lay in between. This CDR3 region has 12 residues. CDR3: CASSLTGLEQYF. The CDR3 nucleotides are TGTGCCAGCAGTCTAACAGGGCTCGAGCAGTACTTC.

The V call is TRBV27, the J call TRBJ1-5; no firm D call. This CDR3 has 14 residues. Germline values: CDR1 MNHEY, CDR2 SMNVEV (reference sequence). V lost 5 bases and J 7 bases, leaving 15 bases between the germline ends. The DNA of the CDR3 is TGTGCCAGCAGTGGTATTAACCGAGGCCAGCCCCAGCATTTT. Translated: CASSGINRGQPQHF.

The chain uses TRBV14 and TRBJ2-7; 9 bases map to TRBD2. The V gene's germline CDR1 is SGHDN and CDR2 FVKESK. This CDR3 region has 15 residues. V was pared by 6 bases and J by 0 bases, with 6 bases of the junction left unmatched. CDR3 amino acids: CASSKGLASSYEQYF. CDR3 bases: TGTGCCAGCAGTAAAGGACTAGCGAGCTCCTACGAGCAGTACTTC.

The chain links TRBV10-3 to TRBJ1-1; D gene uncertain. Trimming removed 3 bases at V and 1 base at J, with 9 bases between. Germline V gene lookup returns CDR1 ENHRY and CDR2 SYGVKD. The CDR3 sequence is 14 residues long. The CDR3 protein is CAISERAQNTEAFF. The CDR3 coding sequence is TGTGCCATCAGTGAAAGAGCTCAGAACACTGAAGCTTTCTTT.

The chain is built from TRBV2 and TRBJ1-5, with TRBD1 identical over 9 bases. Germline trimming cut 8 bases from V and 4 bases from J; bases unmatched to any gene: 9. CDR1 SNHLY and CDR2 FYNNEI come from the germline V gene. CDR3 size: 15 residues. The CDR3 protein is CASVLEDRGNQPQHF. The CDR3 DNA reads as TGTGCCAGCGTTCTCGAGGACAGGGGTAATCAGCCCCAGCATTTT.

This chain links TRBV9 with TRBJ2-5; 9 bases map to TRBD2. With V trimmed by 4 bases and J by 4 bases, 11 bases remained unmatched. CDR3 length: 16 residues. Per germline, CDR1 SGDLS and CDR2 YYNGEE. This CDR3 is CASSRSHMTSGETQYF. The CDR3 DNA sequence: TGTGCCAGCAGCCGTTCCCACATGACTAGCGGAGAGACCCAGTACTTC.

This chain joins TRBV2 and TRBJ2-3; 8 bases fit TRBD2. CDR1 SNHLY and CDR2 FYNNEI come from the germline V gene. This CDR3 is 16 amino acids long. The junction had 17 bases not matched to a gene; V was cut back by 10 bases and J by 5 bases. The CDR3 loop reads CATQGRAGASGDTQYF. The CDR3 DNA sequence: TGTGCCACCCAAGGACGAGCGGGGGCTTCAGGAGATACGCAGTATTTT.

The CDR3 DNA is TGCAGTGCTAGGACAGTTGAAAAACTGTTTTTT. It codes for CSARTVEKLFF. The chain combines TRBV20-1 with TRBJ1-4; TRBD1 is a possible D gene (5 bases). The CDR3 is made up of 11 amino acids. V was shortened by 3 bases and J by 7 bases, with 6 bases between the two germline ends. The germline V gene has CDR1 DFQATT and CDR2 SNEGSKA (reference sequence).

The chain employs TRBV5-1 and TRBJ1-2; D call uncertain. The length of the CDR3 is 14 residues. Germline loops: CDR1 SGHRS, CDR2 YFSETQ. Trimming stripped 4 bases from V and 3 bases from J, with 13 bases between. This chain's CDR3 is CASSPGGFYYGYTF. CDR3 DNA sequence: TGCGCCAGCAGCCCGGGAGGCTTTTACTATGGCTACACCTTC.

The J gene is TRBJ1-6, the V gene TRBV10-3; tentatively, D is TRBD1 (5 bases). The CDR3 length is 14 residues. V was clipped by 4 bases and J by 5 bases, with 9 bases between them. The germline V gene has CDR1 ENHRY and CDR2 SYGVKD. The CDR3: CAISAGTDNSPLHF. CDR3 nucleotide sequence: TGTGCCATCAGTGCTGGGACTGATAATTCACCCCTCCACTTT.

This rearrangement joins TRBV10-3 to TRBJ1-4, with D possibly matching TRBD1 (5 bases). Germline loops: CDR1 ENHRY, CDR2 SYGVKD. The CDR3 sequence is 11 residues long. The germline V and J ends were trimmed by 2 bases and 14 bases, with 9 bases remaining between them. The DNA for the CDR3 is TGTGCCATCAGTGAGGGGGAGGGGCTGTTTTTT. It yields the protein CAISEGEGLFF.

The chain links TRBV6-5 to TRBJ2-1; TRBD1 matches 10 bases. V dropped 10 bases and J dropped 4; count of bases not matched to a gene: 7. CDR1 is MNHEY and CDR2 is SVGAGI in the germline V gene. CDR3 size: 14 residues. CDR3 DNA: TGTGCCACTTTCGACAGGGGGCGTTACAATGAGCAGTTCTTC. Protein: CATFDRGRYNEQFF.

This clone has just one count. The chain couples TRBV11-3 to TRBJ2-3, with D tentatively TRBD2 (6 bases). The CDR3 runs to 11 residues. The germline CDR1 and CDR2 sequences are SGHNT and YENEEA. V shed 5 bases and J shed 6 bases, with 6 bases lying between them. The CDR3 DNA reads TGTGCCAGCAGCCGGGGGGATACGCAGTATTTT. Encoded protein: CASSRGDTQYF.

This clone was seen a handful of times. This chain connects TRBV6-5 to TRBJ2-7, with a tentative D call TRBD1 (5 bases). From germline, CDR1 is MNHEY and CDR2 SVGAGI. The germline V and J ends were trimmed by 2 bases and 0 bases, with 14 bases remaining between them. This CDR3 has 16 amino acids. The chain's CDR3 is CASSYGPHRGSYEQYF. The CDR3 DNA sequence: TGTGCCAGCAGTTACGGACCGCATAGGGGCTCCTACGAGCAGTACTTC.

This chain joins TRBV2 and TRBJ2-1, with no clear D. The germline CDR1 and CDR2 sequences are SNHLY and FYNNEI. The CDR3 runs to 13 residues. The V end was cut by 7 bases, the J end by 5 bases, with 12 bases between. The DNA of the CDR3 is TGTGCCAGCACCCCGGAGATTAACAATGAGCAGTTCTTC. Translating gives CASTPEINNEQFF.

A few counts support this clone. The rearrangement uses TRBV6-2 or TRBV6-3 and TRBJ2-5, with TRBD2 as a possible D gene (6 bases). Germline V gene sequence: CDR1 MNHEY, CDR2 SVGEGT. This CDR3 is 13 amino acids long. Trimming shortened V by 5 bases and J by 3 bases, and 10 bases separated the two germline ends. CDR3 protein: CASSVGTEETQYF. The CDR3 nucleotides read TGTGCCAGCAGTGTCGGGACTGAAGAGACCCAGTACTTC.

The gene calls are TRBV30 and TRBJ1-3, with D possibly matching TRBD1 (5 bases). CDR3 size: 11 residues. Looked up from germline, CDR1 is GTSNPN and CDR2 is SVGIG (reference sequence). With 0 bases removed from V and 8 bases from J, the gap between germline ends came to 5 bases. CDR3 sequence (DNA): TGTGCCTGGAGTGTAGGGGACACCATATATTTT. Residues: CAWSVGDTIYF.

The rearrangement links TRBV5-1 to TRBJ2-5; 7 nucleotides match TRBD1. The V and J ends lost 1 base and 1 base, in that order; junction bases with no gene match: 7. In germline, CDR1 is SGHRS, CDR2 YFSETQ. This CDR3 spans 16 amino acids. The CDR3 here is CASSLYTGALQETQYF. The CDR3 DNA reads as TGCGCCAGCAGCTTGTATACAGGGGCTCTCCAAGAGACCCAGTACTTC.